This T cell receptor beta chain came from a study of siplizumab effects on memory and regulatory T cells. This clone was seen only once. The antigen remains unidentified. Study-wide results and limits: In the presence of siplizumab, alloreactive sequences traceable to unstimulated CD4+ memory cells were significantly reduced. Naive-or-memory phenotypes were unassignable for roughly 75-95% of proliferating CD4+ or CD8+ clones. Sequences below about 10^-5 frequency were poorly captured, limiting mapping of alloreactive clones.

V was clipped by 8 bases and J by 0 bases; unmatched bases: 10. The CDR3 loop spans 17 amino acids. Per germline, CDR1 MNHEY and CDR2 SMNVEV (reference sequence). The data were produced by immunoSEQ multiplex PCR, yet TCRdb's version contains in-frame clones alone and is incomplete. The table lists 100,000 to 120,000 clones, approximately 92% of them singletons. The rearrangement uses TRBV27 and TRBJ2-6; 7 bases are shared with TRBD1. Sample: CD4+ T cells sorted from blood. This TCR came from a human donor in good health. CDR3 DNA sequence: TGTGCCAGCGCCTCGGACAGGACTCGCTCTGGGGCCAACGTCCTGACTTTC. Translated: CASASDRTRSGANVLTF. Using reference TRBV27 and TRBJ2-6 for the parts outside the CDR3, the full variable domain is EAQVTQNPRYLITVTGKKLTVTCSQNMNHEYMSWYRQDPGLGLRQIYYSMNVEVTDKGDVPEGYKVSRKEKRNFPLILESPSPNQTSLYFCASASDRTRSGANVLTFGAGSRLTVL.